The T cell receptor beta chain described here comes from a study of cytomegalovirus exposure and HLA in healthy donors. Study-level information: The study placed about 86% of its 398 genotyped donors in the Caucasian-associated ancestry cluster.

To note about this clone: Its antigen is as yet unknown.

The V and J ends lost 9 bases and 2 bases respectively, with 14 bases between them. In germline, CDR1 is MNHEY, CDR2 SVGAGI. CDR3 length: 14 amino acids. Study-level points and caveats: TCR beta V- and J-gene trimming, according to a later analysis, was linked to a missense DCLRE1C variant. Across donors, most TCRs were seen rarely, yet some public ones were widespread.

The study ran its PCR with 60 Vbeta and 13 Jbeta primers. Profiled with immunoSEQ multiplex PCR; TCRdb holds only in-frame clones, not every one. Here the sample spans fewer than 200,000 clones, roughly 79% being singletons. This chain links TRBV6-5 with TRBJ1-3, with D hard to call. The receptor was isolated from a woman aged 18 to 35 in good health and CMV-seropositive. Specimen: PBMCs. The CDR3 is CASRSGFAGNTIYF. The CDR3 region has the DNA TGTGCCAGTAGATCGGGGTTTGCTGGAAACACCATATATTTT.